Below, one T cell receptor beta chain is given with its context. As processed by the authors: Amplification from reference gene primers served as the basis for estimated nucleated cell counts. TCRdb's table, derived via immunoSEQ multiplex PCR, lists solely in-frame clones and lacks some. V, J and clone size were drawn from that table, and D and trimming were deduced from the DNA. The table records tens of thousands of clones, around 67% of them present only once. The CDR3 is 14 residues long. Trimming took 0 bases from V and 4 from J, leaving 9 bases between them. From germline, CDR1 is LGHDT and CDR2 YNNKEL (reference sequence). This entry is derived from a study of blood T cell repertoires in COVID-19. Study summary: Nucleic acid was either cDNA or gDNA, and it came from T cells, B-cell-depleted T cells, or PBMCs.

The V gene is TRBV3-1 (or the pseudogene TRBV3-2), the J gene TRBJ1-2; tentative D call: TRBD1 (5 bases). This clonotype was sampled from a woman aged 70-85 years with acute or convalescent COVID-19. Material: peripheral blood. CDR3 residues: CASSQDGGFYGYTF. CDR3 nucleotide sequence: TGTGCCAGCAGCCAAGATGGGGGGTTCTATGGCTACACCTTC.